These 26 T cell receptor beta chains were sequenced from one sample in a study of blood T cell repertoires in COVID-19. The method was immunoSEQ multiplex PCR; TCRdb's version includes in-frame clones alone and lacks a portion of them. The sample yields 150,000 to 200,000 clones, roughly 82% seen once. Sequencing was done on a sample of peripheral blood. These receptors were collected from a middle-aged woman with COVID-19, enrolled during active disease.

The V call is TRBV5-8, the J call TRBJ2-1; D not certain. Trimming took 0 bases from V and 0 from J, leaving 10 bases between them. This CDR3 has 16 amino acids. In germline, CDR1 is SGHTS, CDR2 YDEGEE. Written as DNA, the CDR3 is TGTGCCAGCAGCTTGGACCCCTTCGGCTCCTACAATGAGCAGTTCTTC. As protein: CASSLDPFGSYNEQFF.

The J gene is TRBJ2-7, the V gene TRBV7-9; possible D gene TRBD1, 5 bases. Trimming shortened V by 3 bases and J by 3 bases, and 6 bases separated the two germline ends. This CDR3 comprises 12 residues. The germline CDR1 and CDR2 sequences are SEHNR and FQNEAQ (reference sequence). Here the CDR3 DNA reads TGTGCCAGCAGCTTGGACATCTACGAGCAGTACTTC. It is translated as CASSLDIYEQYF.

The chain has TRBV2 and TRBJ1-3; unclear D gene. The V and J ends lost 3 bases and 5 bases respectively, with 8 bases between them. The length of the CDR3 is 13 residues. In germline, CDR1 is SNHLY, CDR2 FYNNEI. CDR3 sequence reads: CASSDPGRNTIYF. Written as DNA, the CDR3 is TGTGCCAGCAGTGACCCGGGGAGAAACACCATATATTTT.

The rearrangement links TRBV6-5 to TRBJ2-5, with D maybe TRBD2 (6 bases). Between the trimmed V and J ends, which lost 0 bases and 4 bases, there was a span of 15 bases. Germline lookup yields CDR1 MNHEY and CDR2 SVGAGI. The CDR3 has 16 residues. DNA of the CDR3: TGTGCCAGCAGTTACTCGGCGAGCGGCGGGGTAGAGACCCAGTACTTC. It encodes CASSYSASGGVETQYF.

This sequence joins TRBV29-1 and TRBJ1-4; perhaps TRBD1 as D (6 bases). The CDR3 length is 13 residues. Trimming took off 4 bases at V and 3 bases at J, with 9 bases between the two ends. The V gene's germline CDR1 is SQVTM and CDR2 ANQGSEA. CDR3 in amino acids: CSVVTGSNEKLFF. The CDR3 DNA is TGCAGCGTTGTAACAGGGTCTAATGAAAAACTGTTTTTT.

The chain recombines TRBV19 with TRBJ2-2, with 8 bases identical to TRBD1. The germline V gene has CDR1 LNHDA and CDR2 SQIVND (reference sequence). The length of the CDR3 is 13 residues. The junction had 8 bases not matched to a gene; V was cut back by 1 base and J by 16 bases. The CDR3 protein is CASSIGVPGGWFF. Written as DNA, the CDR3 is TGTGCCAGTAGTATAGGTGTGCCAGGGGGCTGGTTTTTT.

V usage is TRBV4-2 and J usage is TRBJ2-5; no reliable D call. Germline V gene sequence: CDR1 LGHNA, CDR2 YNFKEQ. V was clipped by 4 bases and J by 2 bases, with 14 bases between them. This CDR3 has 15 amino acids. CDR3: CASSRARLAQETQYF. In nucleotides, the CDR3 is TGTGCCAGCAGCCGTGCGCGACTGGCGCAAGAGACCCAGTACTTC.

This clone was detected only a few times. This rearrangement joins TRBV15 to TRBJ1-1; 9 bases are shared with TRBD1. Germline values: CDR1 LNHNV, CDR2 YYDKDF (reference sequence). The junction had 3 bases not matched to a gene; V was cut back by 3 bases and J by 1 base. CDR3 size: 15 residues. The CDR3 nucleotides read TGTGCCACCAGCAGTAAGACAGGGGGGAACACTGAAGCTTTCTTT. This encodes CATSSKTGGNTEAFF. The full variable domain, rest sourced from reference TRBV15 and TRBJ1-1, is DAMVIQNPRYQVTQFGKPVTLSCSQTLNHNVMYWYQQKSSQAPKLLFHYYDKDFNNEADTPDNFQSRRPNTSFCFLDIRSPGLGDTAMYLCATSSKTGGNTEAFFGQGTRLTVV.

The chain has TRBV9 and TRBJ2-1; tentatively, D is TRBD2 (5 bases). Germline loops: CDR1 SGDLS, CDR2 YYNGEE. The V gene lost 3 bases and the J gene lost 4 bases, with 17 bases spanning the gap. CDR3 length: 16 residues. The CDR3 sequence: CASSAGDYLSYNEQFF. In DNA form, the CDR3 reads TGTGCCAGCAGCGCCGGCGACTACCTCTCTTACAATGAGCAGTTCTTC.

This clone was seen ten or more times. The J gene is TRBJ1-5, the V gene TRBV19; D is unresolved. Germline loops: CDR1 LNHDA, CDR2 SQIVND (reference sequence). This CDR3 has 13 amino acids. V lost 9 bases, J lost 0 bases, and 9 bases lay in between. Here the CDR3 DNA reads TGTGCCAGCGCGATTAATAGCAATCAGCCCCAGCATTTT. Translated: CASAINSNQPQHF. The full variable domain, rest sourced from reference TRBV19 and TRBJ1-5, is DGGITQSPKYLFRKEGQNVTLSCEQNLNHDAMYWYRQDPGQGLRLIYYSQIVNDFQKGDIAEGYSVSREKKESFPLTVTSAQKNPTAFYLCASAINSNQPQHFGDGTRLSIL.

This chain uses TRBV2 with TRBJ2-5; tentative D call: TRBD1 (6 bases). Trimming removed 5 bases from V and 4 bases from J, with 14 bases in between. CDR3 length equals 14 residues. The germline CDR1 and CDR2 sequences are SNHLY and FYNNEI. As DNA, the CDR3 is TGTGCCAGCAGTCCAACAGGGTTACGAGAGACCCAGTACTTC. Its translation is CASSPTGLRETQYF.

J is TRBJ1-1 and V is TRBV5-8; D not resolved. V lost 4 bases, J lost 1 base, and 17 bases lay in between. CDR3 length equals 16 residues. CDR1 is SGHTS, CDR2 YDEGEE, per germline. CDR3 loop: CASSIYEGVPNTEAFF. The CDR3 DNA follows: TGTGCCAGCAGCATATACGAGGGAGTGCCGAACACTGAAGCTTTCTTT.

The CDR3 region is CASVGRDEQFF. As DNA, the CDR3 is TGTGCCAGCGTCGGGAGGGATGAGCAGTTCTTC. The chain recombines TRBV27 with TRBJ2-1; 8 bases agree with TRBD2. Germline V CDR1 and CDR2: MNHEY, SMNVEV (reference sequence). The CDR3 has 11 residues. Germline trimming cut 8 bases from V and 8 bases from J; bases unmatched to any gene: 2.

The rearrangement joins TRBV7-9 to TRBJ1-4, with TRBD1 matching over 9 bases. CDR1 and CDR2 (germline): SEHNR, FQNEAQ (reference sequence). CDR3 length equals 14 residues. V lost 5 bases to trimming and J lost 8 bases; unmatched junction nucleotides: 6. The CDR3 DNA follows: TGTGCCAGCAGCATACTGGACAGGGGAGAAAAACTGTTTTTT. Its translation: CASSILDRGEKLFF. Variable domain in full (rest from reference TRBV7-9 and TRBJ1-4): DTGVSQNPRHKITKRGQNVTFRCDPISEHNRLYWYRQTLGQGPEFLTYFQNEAQLEKSRLLSDRFSAERPKGSFSTLEIQRTEQGDSAMYLCASSILDRGEKLFFGSGTQLSVL.

The CDR3 sequence: CASSFGSSYNSPLHF. The CDR3 coding sequence is TGTGCCAGCAGTTTTGGTAGCTCCTATAATTCACCCCTCCACTTT. J is TRBJ1-6 and V is TRBV27; no reliable D call. Looked up from germline, CDR1 is MNHEY and CDR2 is SMNVEV (reference sequence). V was cut by 3 bases and J by 0 bases, with 6 bases left in between. CDR3 length: 15 residues.

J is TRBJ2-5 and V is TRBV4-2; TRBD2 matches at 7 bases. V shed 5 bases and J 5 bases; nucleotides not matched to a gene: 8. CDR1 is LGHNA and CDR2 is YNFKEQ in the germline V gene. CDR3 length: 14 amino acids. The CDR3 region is CASSSPGGGETQYF. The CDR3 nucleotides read TGTGCCAGCAGCTCCCCGGGGGGAGGCGAGACCCAGTACTTC.

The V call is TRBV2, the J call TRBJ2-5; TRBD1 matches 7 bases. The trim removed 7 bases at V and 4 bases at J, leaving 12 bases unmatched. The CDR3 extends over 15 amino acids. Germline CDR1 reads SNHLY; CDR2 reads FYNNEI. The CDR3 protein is CASKRDSGSIETQYF. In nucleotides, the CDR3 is TGTGCCAGCAAAAGGGACAGTGGAAGTATAGAGACCCAGTACTTC.

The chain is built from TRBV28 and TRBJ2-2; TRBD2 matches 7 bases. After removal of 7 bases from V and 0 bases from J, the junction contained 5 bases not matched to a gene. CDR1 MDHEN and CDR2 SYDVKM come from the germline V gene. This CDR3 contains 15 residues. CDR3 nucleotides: TGTGCCAGCATTTGGAGCGGGGCGAACACCGGGGAGCTGTTTTTT. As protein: CASIWSGANTGELFF.

The chain's CDR3 is CASSPRSVGSNEQFF. Here the CDR3 DNA reads TGCGCCAGCAGCCCTCGGAGCGTAGGGAGCAATGAGCAGTTCTTC. The chain joins TRBV5-1 to TRBJ2-1, with D possibly TRBD2 on 5 matching bases. The CDR3 consists of 15 residues. V gave up 4 bases and J gave up 6 bases, with 17 bases separating them. Germline assignment: CDR1 SGHRS and CDR2 YFSETQ.

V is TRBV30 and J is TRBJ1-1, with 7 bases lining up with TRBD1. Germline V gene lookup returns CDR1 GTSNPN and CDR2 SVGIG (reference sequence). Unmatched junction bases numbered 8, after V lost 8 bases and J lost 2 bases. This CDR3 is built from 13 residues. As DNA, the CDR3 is TGTGCCGGATCGACAGGGACAAACACTGAAGCTTTCTTT. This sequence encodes CAGSTGTNTEAFF.

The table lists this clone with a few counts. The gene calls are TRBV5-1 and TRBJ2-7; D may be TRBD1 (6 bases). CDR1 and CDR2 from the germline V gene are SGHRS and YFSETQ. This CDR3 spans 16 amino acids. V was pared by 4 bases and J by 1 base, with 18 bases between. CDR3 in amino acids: CASSHKNSTGSYEQYF. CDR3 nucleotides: TGCGCCAGCAGCCACAAAAATTCGACAGGTTCCTACGAGCAGTACTTC. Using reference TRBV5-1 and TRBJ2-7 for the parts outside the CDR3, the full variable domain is KAGVTQTPRYLIKTRGQQVTLSCSPISGHRSVSWYQQTPGQGLQFLFEYFSETQRNKGNFPGRFSGRQFSNSRSEMNVSTLELGDSALYLCASSHKNSTGSYEQYFGPGTRLTVT.

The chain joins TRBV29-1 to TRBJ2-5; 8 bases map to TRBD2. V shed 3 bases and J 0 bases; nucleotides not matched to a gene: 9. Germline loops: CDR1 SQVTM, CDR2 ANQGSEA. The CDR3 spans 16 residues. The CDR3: CSVDDGTSRYQETQYF. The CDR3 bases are TGCAGCGTTGACGATGGGACTAGTAGGTACCAAGAGACCCAGTACTTC.

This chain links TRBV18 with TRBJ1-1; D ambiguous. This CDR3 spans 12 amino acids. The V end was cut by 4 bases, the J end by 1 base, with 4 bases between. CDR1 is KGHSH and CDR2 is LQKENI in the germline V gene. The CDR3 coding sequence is TGTGCCAGCTCACGACAGAACACTGAAGCTTTCTTT. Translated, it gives CASSRQNTEAFF.

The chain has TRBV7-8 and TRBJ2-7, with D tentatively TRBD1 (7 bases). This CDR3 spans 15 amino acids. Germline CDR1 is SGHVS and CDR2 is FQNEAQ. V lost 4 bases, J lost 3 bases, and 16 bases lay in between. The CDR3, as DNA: TGTGCCAGCAGCTCGGAGGGACAGCCTCACTACGAGCAGTACGTC. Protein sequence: CASSSEGQPHYEQYV.

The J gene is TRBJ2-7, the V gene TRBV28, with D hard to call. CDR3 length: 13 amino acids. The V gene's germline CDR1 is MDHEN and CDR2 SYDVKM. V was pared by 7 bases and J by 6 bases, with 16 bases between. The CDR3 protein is CASTNLVSGEQYF. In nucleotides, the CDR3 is TGTGCCAGCACGAACCTCGTATCCGGCGAGCAGTACTTC.

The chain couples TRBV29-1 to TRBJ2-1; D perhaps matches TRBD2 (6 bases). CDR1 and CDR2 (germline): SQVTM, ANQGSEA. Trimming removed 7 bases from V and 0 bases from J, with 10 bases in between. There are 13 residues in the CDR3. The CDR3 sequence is CSAWDFSYNEQFF. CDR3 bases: TGCAGCGCCTGGGACTTCTCCTACAATGAGCAGTTCTTC.